The subject of this entry is one T cell receptor beta chain. This clone's antigen is unknown. The input lacks base qualities; no much larger clone sits a single base away. This sample is part of a study of shared clonotypes between healthy human individuals (dated by TCRdb to between 2020 and 2021). For the wider study: The cohort included three men and a couple of women between 18 and 49 years of age. Per donor, three plates each were used for CD4 naive and CD4 memory, two for CD8 naive, and one for CD8 memory. To estimate repertoire size and how much clonotype sharing occurs between individuals, the study deeply sequenced the blood TCR repertoires of 4 to 6 healthy adults. Libraries were prepared and TCR repertoires were sequenced by different laboratories using diverse techniques, in order to increase sequencing depth and limit assay-specific biases. Between about 0.85 and 10 billion PBMCs per donor were obtained by leukapheresis.

Using the deep immunoSEQ assay, multiplex PCR amplified TCR CDR3 regions from genomic DNA. For each cell subset, the extracted genomic DNA was distributed evenly across all wells of several immunoSEQ 96-well plates, and each plate served as one replicate. For sorted subsets, 150 to 250 ng of genomic DNA, equivalent to around 30,000 T cell genomes, went into each replicate PCR. Purified libraries were measured with a Qubit 3.0 fluorometer, size-checked on a Bioanalyzer 2100, and measured again with the KAPA Library Quantification kit. Every immunoSEQ 96-well plate was sequenced on a dedicated single-read 150-cycle Illumina NextSeq 550 flow cell. In the authors' own workflow: The immunoSEQ output contained only junctional sequences without quality scores, so filtering could not match that applied to full-length reads. To assign V/J genes and CDR3, sequences were annotated against IMGT germline references using PyIR, a Python wrapper for IgBLAST v1.9. Reads with weak V/J assignments (E-value above 1e-6), missing CDR3, stop codons, out-of-frame junctions, or ambiguous translated residues were removed. V3J clonotypes were defined as sequences sharing the same inferred V gene, J gene, and CDR3 amino acid sequence. To compute the percentage overlap between repertoires, the number of shared unique clonotypes was divided by the size of the smaller repertoire. Three approaches were used to assess repertoire richness: RTK rarefaction, the Chao1 estimator, and Recon v2.1 estimates of unobserved clonotypes. OLGA was used to compute generation probabilities for all TCRbeta clonotypes that the gDNA method yielded from four donors. TCRdb mirrors the immuneACCESS table, restricted to in-frame sequences. Some clones are absent from its copies; in checked studies, under half trace to an unresolved V gene, and the reason for the others is unknown. That table gives V, J and clone size, and the DNA gave D and trimming. The sample contains approximately 330,000 clones, 70% to 75% of them found a single time. The ten largest clones capture around 9.3% of the sample.

Donors were healthy HIV-negative adults with no recently reported acute infections or vaccinations. Only Caucasian adults living in Nashville, Tennessee, USA were represented among the donors. CD4+ T cells were enriched by magnetic negative selection, after which naive cells were positively selected on CD45RA and the negative fraction was taken as the memory subset. Blood was obtained by leukapheresis, after which PBMCs were separated by Ficoll-Histopaque density gradient centrifugation and cryopreserved in liquid nitrogen vapor phase. Analytical flow cytometry was used to check the purity and quantity of every magnetically sorted T cell population. From each sorted fraction, genomic DNA was isolated and quantified by UV absorbance on a Nanodrop 2000c. CDR1 and CDR2, per the germline V gene, are MDHEN and SYDVKM. Taken from cysteine to phenylalanine, the CDR3 has 12 residues. CDR3 DNA only is kept here, 36 bases in frame from base 1. V and J are truncated by 3 bases and 3 bases respectively, leaving an intervening sequence of 5 bases.

The research as a whole found: Naive subsets generally had larger estimated clonotype richness than memory subsets. Only blood was sampled, and tissue TCR repertoires likely differ from those in blood. Compared with non-shared clonotypes, the clonotypes found in all four sorted-subset donors had higher generation probabilities. Pairwise subsampling indicated that sequencing depth was expected to affect the degree of clonotype sharing among donors. Sharing across a few donors was observed for 4.5% to 6.5% of naive CD4, less than 4% of naive CD8, over 2% of memory CD4, and roughly 0.43% of memory CD8 clonotypes. The small number of donors limited the genetic and exposure-history diversity represented. Rarefaction of sorted-subset datasets indicated incomplete sequencing despite the large sequencing depth.

Sequenced material: memory CD4+ T cells sorted from blood. The sample's cell subset or site label, decoded: CD45RA-negative fraction. The rearranged chain carries TRBV28 and TRBJ1-1, with no reliable assignment of the D segment. The clonotype originates from a man aged 25-45 years in good health. The CDR3 has the sequence CASSFPDTEAFF. Here is the DNA: TGTGCCAGCAGTTTCCCCGACACTGAAGCTTTCTTT. The variable domain in full, with residues beyond the CDR3 obtained from the reference TRBV28 and TRBJ1-1 genes, is DVKVTQSSRYLVKRTGEKVFLECVQDMDHENMFWYRQDPGLGLRLIYFSYDVKMKEKGDIPEGYSVSREKKERFSLILESASTNQTSMYLCASSFPDTEAFFGQGTRLTVV.